The 13 T cell receptor beta chains listed next were all sequenced from one sample in a study of blood T cells in healthy people across ages. PCR was performed a second time for roughly 6 to 12 cycles using a sample-barcoded 5' primer and a J-beta primer mix. Via MiXCR, TCRdb re-called the 5' RACE reads, giving one row per CDR3 protein. The repertoire holds around 750,000 distinct CDR3 sequences, with 40% to 65% as singletons. The material sequenced was blood. These receptors were taken from an elderly man in good health.

This clonotype was counted a few times. The genes are TRBV5-1 and TRBJ2-1, with 11 bases aligning to TRBD2. Germline V gene lookup returns CDR1 SGHRS and CDR2 YFSETQ. The CDR3 loop spans 18 amino acids. The V segment lost 1 base and the J segment 2 bases; nucleotides outside the gene matches: 8. The CDR3 protein is CASSLFPLAGGTYNEQFF. Here the CDR3 DNA reads TGCGCCAGCAGCTTGTTCCCTCTAGCGGGAGGAACCTACAATGAGCAGTTCTTC. Complete variable domain (other parts from reference TRBV5-1 and TRBJ2-1): KAGVTQTPRYLIKTRGQQVTLSCSPISGHRSVSWYQQTPGQGLQFLFEYFSETQRNKGNFPGRFSGRQFSNSRSEMNVSTLELGDSALYLCASSLFPLAGGTYNEQFFGPGTRLTVL.

This rearrangement joins TRBV18 to TRBJ2-5; D is uncertain. The CDR3 is 13 amino acids. CDR1 is KGHSH, CDR2 LQKENI, per germline. V dropped 5 bases and J dropped 5 bases, with 12 bases sitting between them. The chain's CDR3 is CASSLTGPETQYF. Here the CDR3 DNA reads TGTGCCAGCTCATTAACTGGGCCGGAGACCCAGTACTTC.

This clonotype was counted only a few times. The gene calls are TRBV12-3 or TRBV12-4 and TRBJ2-7; no clear D gene. Trimming cost V 6 bases and J 2 bases, with 8 bases left between them. The CDR3 has 12 residues. In DNA form, the CDR3 reads TGTGCCAGCAGCCGGACCCCCTACGAGCAGTACTTC. Its protein product is CASSRTPYEQYF.

The chain has TRBV2 and TRBJ2-4; 14 bases fit TRBD2. The DNA end is more similar to TRBJ2-7, so the J call may be wrong. The CDR3 is 15 amino acids. The germline CDR1 and CDR2 sequences are SNHLY and FYNNEI. CDR3 residues: CASSDGTSGRNEQYF. As DNA, the CDR3 is TGTGCCAGCAGTGACGGGACTAGCGGGAGAAACGAGCAGTACTTC.

This clonotype was recorded a few times. The rearrangement joins TRBV29-1 to TRBJ2-5; 7 nucleotides agree with TRBD1. In germline, CDR1 is SQVTM, CDR2 ANQGSEA. V dropped 5 bases and J dropped 5; count of bases not matched to a gene: 5. The CDR3 has 12 residues. CDR3 coding DNA: TGCAGCGTTACAGGGGCGTGGGAGACCCAGTACTTC. It is translated as CSVTGAWETQYF. The whole variable domain, filled in from reference TRBV29-1 and TRBJ2-5, reads SAVISQKPSRDICQRGTSLTIQCQVDSQVTMMFWYRQQPGQSLTLIATANQGSEATYESGFVIDKFPISRPNLTFSTLTVSNMSPEDSSIYLCSVTGAWETQYFGPGTRLLVL.

The chain recombines TRBV9 with TRBJ1-2, with 9 bases fitting TRBD1. This CDR3 has 15 residues. With V trimmed by 0 bases and J by 3 bases, 3 bases remained unmatched. Per the germline V gene, CDR1 is SGDLS and CDR2 is YYNGEE. The chain's CDR3 is CASSVGTGADYGYTF. The CDR3 DNA reads TGTGCCAGCAGCGTAGGGACAGGGGCCGACTATGGCTACACCTTC.

As concerns this clonotype: Germline is not matched at one junction end, which may reflect a read error. The V gene is TRBV25-1, the J gene TRBJ2-1, with unresolved D. The CDR3 is 17 residues long. Germline V CDR1 and CDR2: MGHDK, SYGVNS. The CDR3 is CASCEYKGQSFYNEQFF. CDR3 in DNA: TGTGCCAGCTGTGAATATAAAGGGCAATCTTTTTACAATGAGCAGTTCTTC.

The table lists this clonotype with a count of one. This rearrangement joins TRBV28 to TRBJ1-4, with D possibly TRBD1 on 6 matching bases. CDR3 length equals 16 residues. V lost 11 bases and J 0 bases, leaving 19 bases between the germline ends. CDR1 is MDHEN and CDR2 is SYDVKM in the germline V gene. The CDR3 nucleotides are TGTGCCGTTCACATGGGGGGGGCAGCAACTAATGAAAAACTGTTTTTT. This translates into CAVHMGGAATNEKLFF.

This sequence joins TRBV28 and TRBJ2-7, with unresolved D. This CDR3 is 16 amino acids long. The V end lost 2 bases, the J end lost 0 bases, and 14 bases lay between the germline ends. Per the germline V gene, CDR1 is MDHEN and CDR2 is SYDVKM. CDR3 sequence (DNA): TGTGCCAGCAGTTTAATCGCGCTAGGAAGCTCCTACGAGCAGTACTTC. It yields the protein CASSLIALGSSYEQYF. The entire variable domain, with the rest obtained from reference TRBV28 and TRBJ2-7, is as follows: DVKVTQSSRYLVKRTGEKVFLECVQDMDHENMFWYRQDPGLGLRLIYFSYDVKMKEKGDIPEGYSVSREKKERFSLILESASTNQTSMYLCASSLIALGSSYEQYFGPGTRLTVT.

This clonotype was counted between two and nine times. The J gene is TRBJ2-4, the V gene TRBV20-1, with 12 bases identical to TRBD2. The J call may be in error: the DNA end matches TRBJ2-7 better. CDR1 is DFQATT, CDR2 SNEGSKA, per germline (reference sequence). CDR3 length: 13 amino acids. Here the CDR3 DNA reads TGCAGTGCGGCCCTAGCGGGAGGGTACGAGCAGTACTTC. Protein sequence: CSAALAGGYEQYF.

This clonotype was observed a handful of times. V and J are TRBV6-2 or TRBV6-3 and TRBJ2-4; D may be TRBD2 (5 bases). CDR3 size: 12 residues. With 0 bases removed from V and 9 bases from J, the gap between germline ends came to 6 bases. Looked up from germline, CDR1 is MNHEY and CDR2 is SVGEGT. In nucleotides, the CDR3 is TGTGCCAGCAGTTACTCACGGGGCATTCAGTACTTC. This sequence encodes CASSYSRGIQYF.

A few counts support this clonotype. The chain employs TRBV7-6 and TRBJ2-5, with D unclear. The CDR3 is 16 amino acids. From germline, CDR1 is SGHVS and CDR2 FNYEAQ. The V end lost 0 bases, the J end lost 5 bases, and 16 bases lay between the germline ends. As DNA, the CDR3 is TGTGCCAGCAGCTTAGCTTCCGGCCCCTTGGCCGAGACCCAGTACTTC. Protein sequence: CASSLASGPLAETQYF.

This clonotype appeared once. The chain is built from TRBV20-1 and TRBJ2-2; 7 bases agree with TRBD2. Germline trimming cut 6 bases from V and 4 bases from J; bases unmatched to any gene: 5. The CDR3 is 13 amino acids. The V gene's germline CDR1 is DFQATT and CDR2 SNEGSKA (reference sequence). CDR3 loop: CSATSGGTGELFF. As DNA, the CDR3 is TGCAGTGCGACGTCGGGGGGCACCGGGGAGCTGTTTTTT.